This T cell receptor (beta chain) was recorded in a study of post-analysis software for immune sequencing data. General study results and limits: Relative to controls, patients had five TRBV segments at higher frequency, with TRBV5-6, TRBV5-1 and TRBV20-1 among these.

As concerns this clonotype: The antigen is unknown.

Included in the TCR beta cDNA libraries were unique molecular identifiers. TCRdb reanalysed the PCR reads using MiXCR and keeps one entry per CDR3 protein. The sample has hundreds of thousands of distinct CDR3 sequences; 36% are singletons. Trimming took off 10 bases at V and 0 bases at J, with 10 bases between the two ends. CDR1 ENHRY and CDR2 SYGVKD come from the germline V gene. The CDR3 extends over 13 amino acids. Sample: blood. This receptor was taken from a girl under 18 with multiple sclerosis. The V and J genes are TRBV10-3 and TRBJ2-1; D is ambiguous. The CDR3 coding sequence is TGTGCCACCGCTAGTGGCTCCTACAATGAGCAGTTCTTC. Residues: CATASGSYNEQFF.